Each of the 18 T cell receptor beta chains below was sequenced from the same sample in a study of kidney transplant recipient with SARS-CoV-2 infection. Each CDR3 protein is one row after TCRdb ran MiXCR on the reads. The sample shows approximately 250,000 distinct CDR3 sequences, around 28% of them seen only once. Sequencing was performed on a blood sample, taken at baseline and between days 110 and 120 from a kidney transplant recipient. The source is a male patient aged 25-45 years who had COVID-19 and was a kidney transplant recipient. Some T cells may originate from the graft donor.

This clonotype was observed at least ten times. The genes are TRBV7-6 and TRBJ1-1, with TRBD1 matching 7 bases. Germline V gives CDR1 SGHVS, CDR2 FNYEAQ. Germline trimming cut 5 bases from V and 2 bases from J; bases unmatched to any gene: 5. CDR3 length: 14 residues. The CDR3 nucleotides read TGTGCCAGCAGCCCAGGGGGTTTTAACACTGAAGCTTTCTTT. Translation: CASSPGGFNTEAFF.

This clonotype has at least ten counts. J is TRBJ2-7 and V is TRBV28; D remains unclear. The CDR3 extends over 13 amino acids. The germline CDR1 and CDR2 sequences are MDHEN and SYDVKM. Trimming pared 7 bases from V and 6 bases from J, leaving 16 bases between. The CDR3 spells CASTEELLGEQYF. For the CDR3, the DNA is TGTGCCAGCACCGAAGAGTTACTGGGCGAGCAGTACTTC.

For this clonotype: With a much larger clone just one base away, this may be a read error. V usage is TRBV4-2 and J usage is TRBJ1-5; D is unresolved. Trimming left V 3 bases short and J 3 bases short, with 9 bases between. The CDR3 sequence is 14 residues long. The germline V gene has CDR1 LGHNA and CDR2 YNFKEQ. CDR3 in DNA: TGTGCCAGCAGCCAGGGCAGTGCCAATCAGCCCCAGCATTTT. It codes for CASSQGSANQPQHF.

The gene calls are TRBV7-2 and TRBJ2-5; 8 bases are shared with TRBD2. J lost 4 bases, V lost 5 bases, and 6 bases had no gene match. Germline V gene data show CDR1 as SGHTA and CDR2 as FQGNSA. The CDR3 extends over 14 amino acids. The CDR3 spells CASSTAGASETQYF. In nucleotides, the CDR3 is TGTGCCAGCAGCACAGCGGGGGCCTCAGAGACCCAGTACTTC.

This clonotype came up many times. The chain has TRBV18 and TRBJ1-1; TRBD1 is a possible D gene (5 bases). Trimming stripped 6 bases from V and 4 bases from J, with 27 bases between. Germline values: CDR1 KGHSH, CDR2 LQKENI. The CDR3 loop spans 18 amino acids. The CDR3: CASSPTVGVALGTTEAFF. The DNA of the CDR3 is TGTGCCAGCTCCCCGACCGTAGGGGTCGCTTTAGGAACCACTGAAGCTTTCTTT.

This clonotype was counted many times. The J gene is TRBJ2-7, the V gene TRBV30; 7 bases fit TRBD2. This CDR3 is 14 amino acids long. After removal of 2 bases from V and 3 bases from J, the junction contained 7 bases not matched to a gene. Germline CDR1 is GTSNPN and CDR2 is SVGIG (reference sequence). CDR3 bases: TGTGCCTGGAGTCCCAGACCGGGGGGCTACGAGCAGTACTTC. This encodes CAWSPRPGGYEQYF.

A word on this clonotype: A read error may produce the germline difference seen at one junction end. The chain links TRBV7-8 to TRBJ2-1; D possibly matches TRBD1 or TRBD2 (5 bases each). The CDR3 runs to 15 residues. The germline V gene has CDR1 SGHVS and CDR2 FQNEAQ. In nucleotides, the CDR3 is TGTGCCGGCAGCTTAGAGGGGCTCTCCTACAATGAGCAGTTCTTC. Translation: CAGSLEGLSYNEQFF.

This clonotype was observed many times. The CDR3 is CASSLNPGGPYGYTF. As DNA, the CDR3 is TGTGCCAGCAGTTTGAACCCAGGGGGCCCCTATGGCTACACCTTC. The J gene is TRBJ1-2, the V gene TRBV27, with 8 nucleotides matching TRBD1. Looked up from germline, CDR1 is MNHEY and CDR2 is SMNVEV (reference sequence). The V and J ends lost 3 bases and 4 bases, in that order; junction bases with no gene match: 7. This CDR3 region has 15 residues.

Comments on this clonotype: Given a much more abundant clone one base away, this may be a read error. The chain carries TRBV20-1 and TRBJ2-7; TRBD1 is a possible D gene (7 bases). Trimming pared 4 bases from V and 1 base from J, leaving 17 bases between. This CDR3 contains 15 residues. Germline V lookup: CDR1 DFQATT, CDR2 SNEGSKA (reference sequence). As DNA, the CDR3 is TGCAGTGCTACCGCCAGGGGGGCTACGTCCTACGAGCAGTACTTC. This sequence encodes CSATARGATSYEQYF.

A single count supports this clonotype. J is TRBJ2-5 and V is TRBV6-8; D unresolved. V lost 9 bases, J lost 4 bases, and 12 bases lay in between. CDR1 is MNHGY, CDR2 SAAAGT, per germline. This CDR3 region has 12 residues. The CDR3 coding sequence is TGTGCCAGTCCGGGCCGAGGAGAGACCCAGTACTTC. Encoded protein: CASPGRGETQYF.

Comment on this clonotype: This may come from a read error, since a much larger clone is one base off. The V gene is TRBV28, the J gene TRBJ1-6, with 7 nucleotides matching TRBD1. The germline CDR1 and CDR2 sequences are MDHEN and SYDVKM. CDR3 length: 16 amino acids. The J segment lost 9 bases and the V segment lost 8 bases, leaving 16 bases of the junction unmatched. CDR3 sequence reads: CASVPGQFSFSSPLHF. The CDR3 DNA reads TGTGCCAGCGTCCCGGGACAGTTTAGCTTTAGTTCACCCCTCCACTTT.

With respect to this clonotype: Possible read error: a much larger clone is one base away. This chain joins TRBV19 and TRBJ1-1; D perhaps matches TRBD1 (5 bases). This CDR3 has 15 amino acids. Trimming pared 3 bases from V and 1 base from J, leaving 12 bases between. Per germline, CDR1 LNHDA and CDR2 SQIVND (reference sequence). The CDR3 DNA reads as TGTGCCAGTAGTATTCCGGGGGAATCGAACACTGAAGCTTTCTTT. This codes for CASSIPGESNTEAFF. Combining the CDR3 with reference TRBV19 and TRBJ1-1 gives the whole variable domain DGGITQSPKYLFRKEGQNVTLSCEQNLNHDAMYWYRQDPGQGLRLIYYSQIVNDFQKGDIAEGYSVSREKKESFPLTVTSAQKNPTAFYLCASSIPGESNTEAFFGQGTRLTVV.

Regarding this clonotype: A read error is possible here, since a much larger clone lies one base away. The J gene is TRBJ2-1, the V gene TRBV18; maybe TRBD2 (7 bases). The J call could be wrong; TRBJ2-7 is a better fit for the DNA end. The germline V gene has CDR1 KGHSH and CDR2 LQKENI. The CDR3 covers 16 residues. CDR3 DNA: TGTGCCAGCTCACCACTAGGGGGGGGGACTTCCTACGAGCAGTACTTC. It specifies CASSPLGGGTSYEQYF.

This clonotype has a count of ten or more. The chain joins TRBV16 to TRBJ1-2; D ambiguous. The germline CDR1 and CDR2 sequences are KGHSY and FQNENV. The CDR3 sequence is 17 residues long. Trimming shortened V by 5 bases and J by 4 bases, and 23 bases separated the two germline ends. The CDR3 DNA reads TGTGCCAGCAGCGATTTTCAGGTCGTTAGAAAGACCTATGGCTACACCTTC. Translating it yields CASSDFQVVRKTYGYTF.

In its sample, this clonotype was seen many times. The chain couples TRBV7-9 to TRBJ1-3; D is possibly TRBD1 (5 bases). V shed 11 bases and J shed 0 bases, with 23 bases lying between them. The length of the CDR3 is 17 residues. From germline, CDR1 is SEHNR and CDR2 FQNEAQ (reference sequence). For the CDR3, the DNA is TGTGCCCTGGGGACTCGACTCGACCGATACTCTGGAAACACCATATATTTT. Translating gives CALGTRLDRYSGNTIYF.

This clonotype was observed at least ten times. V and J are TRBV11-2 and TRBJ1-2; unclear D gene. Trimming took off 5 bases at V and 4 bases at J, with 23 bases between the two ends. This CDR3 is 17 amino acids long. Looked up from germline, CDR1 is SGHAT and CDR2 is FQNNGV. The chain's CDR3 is CASSERVTSRKTYGYTF. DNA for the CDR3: TGTGCCAGCAGCGAGAGGGTAACAAGCAGAAAGACCTATGGCTACACCTTC. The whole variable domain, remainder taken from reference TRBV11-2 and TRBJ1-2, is EAGVAQSPRYKIIEKRQSVAFWCNPISGHATLYWYQQILGQGPKLLIQFQNNGVVDDSQLPKDRFSAERLKGVDSTLKIQPAKLEDSAVYLCASSERVTSRKTYGYTFGSGTRLTVV.

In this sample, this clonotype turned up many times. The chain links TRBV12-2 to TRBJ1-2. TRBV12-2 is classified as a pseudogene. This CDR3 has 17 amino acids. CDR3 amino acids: CASRLYSTPRKTYGYTF. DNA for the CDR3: TGTGCAAGTCGCCTTTATTCGACTCCACGAAAGACCTATGGCTACACCTTC.

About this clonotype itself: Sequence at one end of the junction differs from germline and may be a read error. The CDR3 reads CTSYKNNSRKTYGYTF. The CDR3 region has the DNA TGTACCAGCTACAAGAACAATAGTCGAAAGACCTATGGCTACACCTTC. J is TRBJ1-2 and V is TRBV5-6; no clear D. Germline values: CDR1 SGHDT, CDR2 YYEEEE. The CDR3 covers 16 residues.